Listed below are T cell receptor beta chains from one sample, sequenced in a study of identical twins. MiXCR, run by TCRdb on the 5' RACE reads, gives a single entry per CDR3 protein. The sample carries 300,000 to 400,000 distinct CDR3 sequences, about 12% recorded once. This sample was shared with a second study, whose subject was yellow fever vaccine responses in identical twins.

The sequencing input was CD8+ T cells sorted from blood. The receptor set was obtained from a young woman in good health. Both conserved end residues are part of each CDR3. The D gene is left open where the match is weak. Expanded clones are given a class, and other clones once, few, many or no size at all.

D gene	V gene	clone size	J gene	CDR3 DNA	CDR3 protein
.	TRBV7-9	few	TRBJ1-1	TGTGCCAGCAGCGCCTCACAGGGAGAGTACACTGAAGCTTTCTTT	CASSASQGEYTEAFF
.	TRBV2	.	TRBJ2-1	TGTGCCAGCAGTGAAGAAGGAGGGCCGGGGAATGAGCAGTTCTTC	CASSEEGGPGNEQFF
.	TRBV12-3/TRBV12-4	many	TRBJ2-2	TGTGCCAGCAGACAAAGGGACGCCTTTGGGAAGCTGTTTTTT	CASRQRDAFGKLFF
.	TRBV7-9	.	TRBJ2-5	TGTGCCAGCAGCATGCGGCAAGGGGGCCAAGAGACCCAGTACTTC	CASSMRQGGQETQYF
.	TRBV14	few	TRBJ2-1	TGTGCCAGCAGCCCCCGCCAGGGGTGGGATGAGCAGTTCTTC	CASSPRQGWDEQFF
TRBD2	TRBV28	many	TRBJ2-7	TGTGCCAGCAGTATAGCGGGAGAAGGTGCCGAGCAGTACTTC	CASSIAGEGAEQYF
.	TRBV15	few	TRBJ2-7	TGTGCCACCAGCACAGGACTTGGGGGTTACGAGCAGTACTTC	CATSTGLGGYEQYF
.	TRBV6-5	.	TRBJ2-7	TGTGCCAGCAGTTATCTGCATCCTACCTACGAGCAGTACTTC	CASSYLHPTYEQYF
.	TRBV7-9	few	TRBJ2-7	TGTGCCAGCAGCTTAGCCGGGAGATCCTACGAGCAGTACTTC	CASSLAGRSYEQYF
.	TRBV29-1	few	TRBJ1-2	TGCAGCGTTGATGAGGATTACTATGGCTACACCTTC	CSVDEDYYGYTF
.	TRBV7-9	few	TRBJ1-2	TGTGCCAGCAGCTACGGGGTTTCAAGTGGCTACACCTTC	CASSYGVSSGYTF